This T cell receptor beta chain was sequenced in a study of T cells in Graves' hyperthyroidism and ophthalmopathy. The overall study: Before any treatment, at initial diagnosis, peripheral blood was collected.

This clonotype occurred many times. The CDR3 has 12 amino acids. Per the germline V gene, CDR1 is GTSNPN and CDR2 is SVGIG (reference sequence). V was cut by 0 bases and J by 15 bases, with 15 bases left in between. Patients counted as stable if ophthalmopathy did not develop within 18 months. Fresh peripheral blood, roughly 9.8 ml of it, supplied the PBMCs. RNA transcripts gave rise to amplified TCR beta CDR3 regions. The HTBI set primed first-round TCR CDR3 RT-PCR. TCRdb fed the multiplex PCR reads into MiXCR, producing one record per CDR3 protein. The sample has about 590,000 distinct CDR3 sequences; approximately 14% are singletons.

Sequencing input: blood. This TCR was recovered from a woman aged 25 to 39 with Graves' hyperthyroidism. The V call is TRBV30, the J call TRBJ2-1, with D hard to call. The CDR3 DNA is TGTGCCTGGAGTGTATATCTTTCAAACAGGTTCTTC. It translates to CAWSVYLSNRFF.